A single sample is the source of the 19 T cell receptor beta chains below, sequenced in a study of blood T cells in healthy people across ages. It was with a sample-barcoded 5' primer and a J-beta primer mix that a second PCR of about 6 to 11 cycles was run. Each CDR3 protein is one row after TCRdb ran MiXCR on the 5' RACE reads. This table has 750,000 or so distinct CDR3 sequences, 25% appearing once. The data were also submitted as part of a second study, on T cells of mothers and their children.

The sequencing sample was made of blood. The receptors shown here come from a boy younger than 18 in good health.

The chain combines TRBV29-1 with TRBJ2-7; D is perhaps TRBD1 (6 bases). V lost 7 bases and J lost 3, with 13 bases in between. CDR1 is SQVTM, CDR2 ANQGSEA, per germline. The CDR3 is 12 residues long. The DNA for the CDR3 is TGCAGCGCAAGGACAGACAACTACGAGCAGTACTTC. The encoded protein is CSARTDNYEQYF.

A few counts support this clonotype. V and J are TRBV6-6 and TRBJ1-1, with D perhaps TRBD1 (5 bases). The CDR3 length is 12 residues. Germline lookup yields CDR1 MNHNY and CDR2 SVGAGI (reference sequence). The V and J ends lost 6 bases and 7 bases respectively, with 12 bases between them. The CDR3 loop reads CASSIGTLEAFF. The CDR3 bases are TGTGCCAGCAGCATAGGGACCCTTGAAGCTTTCTTT.

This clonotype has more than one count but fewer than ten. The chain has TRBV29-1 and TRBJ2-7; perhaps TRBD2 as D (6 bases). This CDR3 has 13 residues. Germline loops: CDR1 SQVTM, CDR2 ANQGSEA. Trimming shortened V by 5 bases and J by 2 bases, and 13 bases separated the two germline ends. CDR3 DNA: TGCAGCGTTCTGGAGGGCCTTACCTACGAGCAGTACTTC. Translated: CSVLEGLTYEQYF.

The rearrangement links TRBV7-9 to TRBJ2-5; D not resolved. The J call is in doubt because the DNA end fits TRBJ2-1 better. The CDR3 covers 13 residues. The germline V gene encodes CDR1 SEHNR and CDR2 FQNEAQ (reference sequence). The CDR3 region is CASLGTPYNEQFF. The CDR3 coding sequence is TGTGCCAGTCTCGGAACACCCTACAATGAGCAGTTCTTC.

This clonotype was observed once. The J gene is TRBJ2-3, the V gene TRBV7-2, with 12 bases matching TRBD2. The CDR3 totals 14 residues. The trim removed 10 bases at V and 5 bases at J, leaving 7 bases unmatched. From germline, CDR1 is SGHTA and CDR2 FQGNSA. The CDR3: CATRLAGVEDTQYF. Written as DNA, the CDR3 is TGTGCCACCAGACTAGCGGGAGTCGAAGATACGCAGTATTTT.

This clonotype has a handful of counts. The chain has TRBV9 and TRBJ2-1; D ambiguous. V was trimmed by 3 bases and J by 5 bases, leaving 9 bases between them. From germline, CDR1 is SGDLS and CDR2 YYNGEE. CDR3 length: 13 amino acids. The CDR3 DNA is TGTGCCAGCAGCGAAAGTGGGGACAATGAGCAGTTCTTC. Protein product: CASSESGDNEQFF.

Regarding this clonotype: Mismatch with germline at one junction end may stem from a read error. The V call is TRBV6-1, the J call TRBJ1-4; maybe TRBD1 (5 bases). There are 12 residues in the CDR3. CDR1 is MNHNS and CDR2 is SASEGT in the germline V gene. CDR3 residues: CAGSEAGRGLFF. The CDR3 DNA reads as TGTGCCGGCAGTGAAGCAGGCCGGGGCCTGTTTTTT.

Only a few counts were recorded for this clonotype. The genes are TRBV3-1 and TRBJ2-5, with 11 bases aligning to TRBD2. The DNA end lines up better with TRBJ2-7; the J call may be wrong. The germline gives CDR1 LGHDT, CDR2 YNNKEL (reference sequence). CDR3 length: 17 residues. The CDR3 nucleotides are TGTGCCAGCAGCCAAGTAGCGGGAGGGCCTCAGTCCTACGAGCAGTACTTC. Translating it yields CASSQVAGGPQSYEQYF.

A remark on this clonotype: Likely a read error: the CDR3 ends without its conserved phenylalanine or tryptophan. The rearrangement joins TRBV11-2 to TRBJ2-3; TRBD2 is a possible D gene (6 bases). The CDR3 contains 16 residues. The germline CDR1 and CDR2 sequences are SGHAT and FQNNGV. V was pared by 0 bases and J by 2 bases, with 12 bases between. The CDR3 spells CASSLEIGGDTDTQYL. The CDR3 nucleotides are TGTGCCAGCAGCTTAGAAATTGGAGGGGACACAGATACGCAGTATCTT.

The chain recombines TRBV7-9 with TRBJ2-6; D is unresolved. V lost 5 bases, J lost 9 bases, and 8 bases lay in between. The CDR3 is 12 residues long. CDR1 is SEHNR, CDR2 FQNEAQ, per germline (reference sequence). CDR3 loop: CASSTLGNVLTF. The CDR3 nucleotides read TGTGCCAGCAGCACCCTGGGCAACGTCCTGACTTTC.

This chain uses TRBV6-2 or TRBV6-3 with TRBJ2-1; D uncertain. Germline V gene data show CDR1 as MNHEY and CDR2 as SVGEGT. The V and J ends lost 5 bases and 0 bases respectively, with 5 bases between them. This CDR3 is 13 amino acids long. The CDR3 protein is CASSRNSYNEQFF. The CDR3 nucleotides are TGTGCCAGCAGTCGGAACTCCTACAATGAGCAGTTCTTC.

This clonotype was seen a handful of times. The DNA for the CDR3 is TGTGCCAGCAGCTTGGCCAATACAGGGCAAGAGACCCAGTACTTC. Its protein is CASSLANTGQETQYF. The V and J genes are TRBV5-5 and TRBJ2-5; weak D call: TRBD1 (6 bases). Germline V gives CDR1 SGHKS, CDR2 YYEKEE (reference sequence). This CDR3 contains 15 residues. Trimming left V 0 bases short and J 2 bases short, with 11 bases between.

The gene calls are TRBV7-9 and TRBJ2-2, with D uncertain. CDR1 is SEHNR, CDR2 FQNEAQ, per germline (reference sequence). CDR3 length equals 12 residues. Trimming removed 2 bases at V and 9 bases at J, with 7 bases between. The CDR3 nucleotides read TGTGCCAGCAGCTTACCCTCCAGGGAGCTGTTTTTT. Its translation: CASSLPSRELFF.

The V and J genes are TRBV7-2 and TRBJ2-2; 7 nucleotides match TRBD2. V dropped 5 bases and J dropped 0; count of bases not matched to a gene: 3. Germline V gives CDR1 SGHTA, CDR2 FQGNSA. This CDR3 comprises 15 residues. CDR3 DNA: TGTGCCAGCAGCATTAGCGGGCCGAACACCGGGGAGCTGTTTTTT. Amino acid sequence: CASSISGPNTGELFF.

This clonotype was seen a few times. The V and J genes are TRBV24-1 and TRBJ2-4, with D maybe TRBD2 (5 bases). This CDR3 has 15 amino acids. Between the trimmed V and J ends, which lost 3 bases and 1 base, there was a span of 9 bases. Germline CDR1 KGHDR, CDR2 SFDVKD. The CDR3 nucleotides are TGTGCCACCAGTGATAGCGGCGGGGCCAAAAACATTCAGTACTTC. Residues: CATSDSGGAKNIQYF.

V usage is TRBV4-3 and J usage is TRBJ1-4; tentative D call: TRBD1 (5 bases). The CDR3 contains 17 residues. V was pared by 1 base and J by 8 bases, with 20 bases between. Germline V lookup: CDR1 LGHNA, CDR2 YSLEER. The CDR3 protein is CASSQGEGVEVYEKLFF. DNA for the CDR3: TGCGCCAGCAGCCAAGGGGAAGGGGTTGAGGTTTACGAAAAACTGTTTTTT.

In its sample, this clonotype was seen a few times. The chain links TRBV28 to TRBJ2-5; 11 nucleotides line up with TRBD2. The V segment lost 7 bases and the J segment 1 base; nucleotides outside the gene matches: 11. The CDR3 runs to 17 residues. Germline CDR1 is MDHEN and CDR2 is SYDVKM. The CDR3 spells CASNFRRGLAVQETQYF. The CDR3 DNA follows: TGTGCCAGCAACTTCAGGAGGGGACTAGCGGTCCAAGAGACCCAGTACTTC.

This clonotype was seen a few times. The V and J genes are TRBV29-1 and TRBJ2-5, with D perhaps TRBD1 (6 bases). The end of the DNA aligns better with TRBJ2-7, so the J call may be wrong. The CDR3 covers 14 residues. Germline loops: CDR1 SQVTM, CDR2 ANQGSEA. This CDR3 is CSVRGHLGSYEQYF. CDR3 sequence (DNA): TGCAGCGTTAGGGGACATCTAGGCTCCTACGAGCAGTACTTC.

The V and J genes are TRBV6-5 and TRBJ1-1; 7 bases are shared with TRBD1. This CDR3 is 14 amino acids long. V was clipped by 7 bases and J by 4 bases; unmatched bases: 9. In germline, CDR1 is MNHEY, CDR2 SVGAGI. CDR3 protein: CASNGRGLITEAFF. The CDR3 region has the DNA TGTGCCAGCAATGGAAGGGGGCTGATCACTGAAGCTTTCTTT.